The table lists the clone carrying this TCR beta chain with a few counts. No antigen is known for it. This specimen belongs to a study of blood T cells in healthy people across ages. Regarding the study as a whole: In long-lived donors, naive CD4+ cell counts and diversity exceeded those of aged donors.

The second PCR ran about 7 to 12 cycles with a sample-barcoded 5' primer and J-beta primers. Unique molecular identifiers of 12 random nucleotides labeled each cDNA. A single record per CDR3 protein comes from TCRdb applying MiXCR to the 5' RACE reads. Here the sample spans around 1,700,000 distinct CDR3 sequences, about 30% being singletons. The CDR3 has 15 residues. The germline V gene has CDR1 SGHRS and CDR2 YFSETQ. With 4 bases removed from V and 4 bases from J, the gap between germline ends came to 14 bases. Sequencing was performed on blood. The rearrangement uses TRBV5-1 and TRBJ2-2; weak D call: TRBD2 (7 bases). The receptor's source is a woman in her 30s in good health. The DNA of the CDR3 is TGCGCCAGCAGCATGGGGGGGGCAGCCACCGGGGAGCTGTTTTTT. Amino acid sequence: CASSMGGAATGELFF.